The 31 T cell receptor beta chains given below trace back to one sample, sequenced in a study of blood T cell repertoires in COVID-19. Sequencing used immunoSEQ multiplex PCR; TCRdb keeps in-frame clones, though not all of them. The sample lists 150,000 to 160,000 clones, about 85% occurring once. The sequencing sample was made of peripheral blood. The receptors were gathered from a man aged 55 to 70 with COVID-19, enrolled during active disease.

The chain combines TRBV6-2 or TRBV6-3 with TRBJ2-5; tentative D call: TRBD1 (5 bases). In germline, CDR1 is MNHEY, CDR2 SVGEGT. Deletions cut 6 bases from V and 5 bases from J, with 19 bases between. This CDR3 is built from 15 residues. The CDR3 coding sequence is TGTGCCAGCAGCGCTCACAGGAGTGTTGGGGAGACCCAGTACTTC. Protein: CASSAHRSVGETQYF.

The CDR3 nucleotides read TGTGCCAGCAGTGAAACTTGGACAGGGGGTCCCCTAAAAAACATTCAGTACTTC. This encodes CASSETWTGGPLKNIQYF. The chain couples TRBV27 to TRBJ2-4, with TRBD1 matching over 10 bases. The trim removed 5 bases at V and 4 bases at J, leaving 14 bases unmatched. CDR3 length: 18 residues. Germline CDR1 and CDR2: MNHEY and SMNVEV (reference sequence).

This clone was observed at least ten times. The chain combines TRBV19 with TRBJ1-5; D uncertain. V lost 3 bases, J lost 1 base, and 16 bases lay in between. The CDR3 runs to 17 residues. Germline lookup yields CDR1 LNHDA and CDR2 SQIVND (reference sequence). CDR3 region: CASSISYGGKSNQPQHF. In nucleotides, the CDR3 is TGTGCCAGTAGTATTAGCTACGGAGGGAAGAGCAATCAGCCCCAGCATTTT.

The rearrangement uses TRBV15 and TRBJ1-4, with unresolved D. The V gene lost 0 bases and the J gene lost 8 bases, with 16 bases spanning the gap. Germline CDR1 and CDR2: LNHNV and YYDKDF (reference sequence). The CDR3 contains 16 residues. The chain's CDR3 is CATSRDYEGMREKLFF. In DNA form, the CDR3 reads TGTGCCACCAGCAGAGATTATGAGGGTATGCGAGAAAAACTGTTTTTT. The whole variable domain, filled in from reference TRBV15 and TRBJ1-4, reads DAMVIQNPRYQVTQFGKPVTLSCSQTLNHNVMYWYQQKSSQAPKLLFHYYDKDFNNEADTPDNFQSRRPNTSFCFLDIRSPGLGDTAMYLCATSRDYEGMREKLFFGSGTQLSVL.

The J gene is TRBJ2-3, the V gene TRBV3-1 (or the pseudogene TRBV3-2); TRBD2 aligns across 8 bases. The germline gives CDR1 LGHDT, CDR2 YNNKEL (reference sequence). This CDR3 region has 16 residues. Germline trimming cut 0 bases from V and 2 bases from J; bases unmatched to any gene: 4. CDR3 DNA sequence: TGTGCCAGCAGCCAAGAAATAGCGGGGTCCACAGATACGCAGTATTTT. Residues: CASSQEIAGSTDTQYF.

This clone was seen only a few times. V and J are TRBV19 and TRBJ1-1; D perhaps matches TRBD1 (5 bases). This CDR3 has 15 residues. Looked up from germline, CDR1 is LNHDA and CDR2 is SQIVND (reference sequence). Trimming cost V 8 bases and J 0 bases, with 16 bases left between them. The CDR3 here is CASLKLGLLNTEAFF. The CDR3 coding sequence is TGTGCCAGTTTGAAGCTGGGACTCTTGAACACTGAAGCTTTCTTT.

The rearrangement links TRBV5-8 to TRBJ1-1; TRBD1 matches 9 bases. The germline CDR1 and CDR2 sequences are SGHTS and YDEGEE. J lost 5 bases, V lost 6 bases, and 8 bases had no gene match. The CDR3 has 14 residues. The CDR3 spells CASTVDRGWTEAFF. The CDR3 nucleotides read TGTGCCAGCACCGTGGACAGGGGATGGACTGAAGCTTTCTTT.

V usage is TRBV6-4 and J usage is TRBJ2-1; TRBD1 matches at 8 bases. V dropped 4 bases and J dropped 3; count of bases not matched to a gene: 8. The CDR3 length is 16 residues. The germline gives CDR1 MRHNA, CDR2 SNTAGT. CDR3 in DNA: TGTGCCAGCAGTGTTCGAACAGGGGGACACTACAATGAGCAGTTCTTC. This encodes CASSVRTGGHYNEQFF.

The chain recombines TRBV4-1 with TRBJ1-1; D is ambiguous. The CDR3 sequence is 15 residues long. V gave up 2 bases and J gave up 4 bases, with 14 bases separating them. Germline assignment: CDR1 MGHRA and CDR2 YSYEKL. CDR3 protein: CASSQLVYSGTEAFF. The CDR3 DNA reads TGCGCCAGCAGCCAACTGGTTTACTCAGGCACTGAAGCTTTCTTT.

This chain links TRBV5-1 with TRBJ1-3; D uncertain. CDR1 is SGHRS, CDR2 YFSETQ, per germline. V lost 3 bases, J lost 1 base, and 11 bases lay in between. This CDR3 contains 15 residues. CDR3 nucleotide sequence: TGCGCCAGCAGCTCCCGGAGCGCTTCTGGAAACACCATATATTTT. It encodes CASSSRSASGNTIYF.

The chain is built from TRBV19 and TRBJ2-5, with 8 nucleotides matching TRBD1. The J segment lost 5 bases and the V segment lost 7 bases, leaving 9 bases of the junction unmatched. Germline lookup yields CDR1 LNHDA and CDR2 SQIVND (reference sequence). The length of the CDR3 is 14 residues. For the CDR3, the DNA is TGTGCCAGTATGGGGCAGGGGGCCGGGGAGACCCAGTACTTC. Residues: CASMGQGAGETQYF.

This clone was seen only once. The chain carries TRBV9 and TRBJ2-3; D is unclear. Per the germline V gene, CDR1 is SGDLS and CDR2 is YYNGEE. V was shortened by 2 bases and J by 3 bases, with 13 bases between the two germline ends. This CDR3 spans 15 amino acids. The CDR3 nucleotides read TGTGCCAGCAGCGTGGCCCCAATTTATACAGATACGCAGTATTTT. This sequence encodes CASSVAPIYTDTQYF.

The rearrangement joins TRBV11-2 to TRBJ1-2, with TRBD1 matching over 8 bases. V was clipped by 4 bases and J by 6 bases; unmatched bases: 4. Per germline, CDR1 SGHAT and CDR2 FQNNGV. The CDR3 is 13 amino acids. CDR3 DNA sequence: TGTGCCAGCAGCTGGACAGGGACCGATGGCTACACCTTC. It is translated as CASSWTGTDGYTF.

This chain joins TRBV9 and TRBJ1-2; 12 bases match TRBD1. The CDR3 sequence is 17 residues long. The V and J ends lost 0 bases and 8 bases, in that order; junction bases with no gene match: 11. The germline gives CDR1 SGDLS, CDR2 YYNGEE. Here the CDR3 reads CASSVDPSGQGAGGYTF. For the CDR3, the DNA is TGTGCCAGCAGCGTAGATCCGTCGGGACAGGGGGCGGGAGGCTACACCTTC.

The genes are TRBV7-2 and TRBJ2-5, with D possibly matching TRBD1 (5 bases). Germline lookup yields CDR1 SGHTA and CDR2 FQGNSA. CDR3 size: 14 residues. Trimming stripped 0 bases from V and 1 base from J, with 6 bases between. The CDR3: CASSLAGPQETQYF. The CDR3 DNA reads as TGTGCCAGCAGCTTAGCGGGGCCCCAAGAGACCCAGTACTTC.

V and J are TRBV7-9 and TRBJ1-2, with 8 nucleotides matching TRBD1. Germline CDR1 reads SEHNR; CDR2 reads FQNEAQ (reference sequence). V trimming: 3 bases; J trimming: 8 bases; junction bases outside the gene matches: 5. The CDR3 extends over 13 amino acids. The CDR3 loop reads CASSLTGVEGYTF. Written as DNA, the CDR3 is TGTGCCAGCAGCTTGACAGGGGTTGAAGGCTACACCTTC.

This clone was detected a few times. V gene TRBV5-1 combines with J gene TRBJ2-5; 10 nucleotides align to TRBD2. Looked up from germline, CDR1 is SGHRS and CDR2 is YFSETQ. V lost 7 bases, J lost 2 bases, and 11 bases stayed unmatched. This CDR3 is built from 16 residues. CDR3 region: CASGPLSGGTQETQYF. The CDR3 coding sequence is TGCGCCAGCGGACCTCTTAGCGGGGGGACACAAGAGACCCAGTACTTC. The full variable domain, its missing parts supplied by reference TRBV5-1 and TRBJ2-5, is KAGVTQTPRYLIKTRGQQVTLSCSPISGHRSVSWYQQTPGQGLQFLFEYFSETQRNKGNFPGRFSGRQFSNSRSEMNVSTLELGDSALYLCASGPLSGGTQETQYFGPGTRLLVL.

The chain has TRBV19 and TRBJ2-4; 9 nucleotides match TRBD2. The CDR3 runs to 17 residues. The germline gives CDR1 LNHDA, CDR2 SQIVND (reference sequence). The J segment lost 4 bases and the V segment lost 9 bases, leaving 16 bases of the junction unmatched. CDR3 loop: CASTPGPAGGPKNIQYF. CDR3 coding DNA: TGTGCCAGCACCCCGGGGCCGGCGGGAGGGCCTAAAAACATTCAGTACTTC.

The rearrangement links TRBV5-1 to TRBJ1-6; D is uncertain. Germline V gene lookup returns CDR1 SGHRS and CDR2 YFSETQ. The CDR3 totals 15 residues. V lost 2 bases, J lost 8 bases, and 14 bases lay in between. CDR3 residues: CASSFRPETDSPLHF. Here the CDR3 DNA reads TGCGCCAGCAGCTTTCGACCGGAGACTGATTCACCCCTCCACTTT.

The rearrangement uses TRBV9 and TRBJ2-7; D possibly corresponds to TRBD1 (6 bases). The CDR3 length is 15 residues. Trimming shortened V by 4 bases and J by 3 bases, and 17 bases separated the two germline ends. Germline CDR1 SGDLS, CDR2 YYNGEE. This chain's CDR3 is CASSPNQGRGYEQYF. CDR3 DNA sequence: TGTGCCAGCAGCCCGAATCAGGGGAGAGGCTACGAGCAGTACTTC.

Notes on this clone: Other DNA sequences in this specimen translate into the identical CDR3. V usage is TRBV15 and J usage is TRBJ2-7; 9 nucleotides line up with TRBD1. Germline V gives CDR1 LNHNV, CDR2 YYDKDF (reference sequence). Trimming removed 1 base from V and 3 bases from J; junction bases left unmatched: 1. The CDR3 loop spans 14 amino acids. The CDR3 region is CATSRVTGGYEQYF. DNA for the CDR3: TGTGCCACCAGCAGAGTGACAGGGGGCTACGAGCAGTACTTC. Full variable domain (missing parts from reference TRBV15 and TRBJ2-7): DAMVIQNPRYQVTQFGKPVTLSCSQTLNHNVMYWYQQKSSQAPKLLFHYYDKDFNNEADTPDNFQSRRPNTSFCFLDIRSPGLGDTAMYLCATSRVTGGYEQYFGPGTRLTVT.

This sequence joins TRBV28 and TRBJ1-3, with 9 bases matching TRBD1. The CDR3 contains 15 residues. V lost 6 bases and J lost 4; bases outside the gene matches: 7. Germline-derived CDR1 and CDR2 are MDHEN and SYDVKM. The CDR3 reads CASRARDRVGNTIYF. As DNA, the CDR3 is TGTGCCAGCAGAGCTCGGGACAGGGTAGGAAACACCATATATTTT.

This chain uses TRBV6-2 or TRBV6-3 with TRBJ1-5, with no clear D. The V end lost 2 bases, the J end lost 0 bases, and 8 bases lay between the germline ends. Germline CDR1 is MNHEY and CDR2 is SVGEGT. This CDR3 is built from 15 residues. The CDR3 DNA sequence: TGTGCCAGCAGTTACGCGGCAGTTAGCAATCAGCCCCAGCATTTT. Amino acids: CASSYAAVSNQPQHF.

CDR3 amino acids: CASSVDTGSYGYTF. DNA of the CDR3: TGTGCCAGCAGCGTAGATACAGGATCCTATGGCTACACCTTC. The chain combines TRBV9 with TRBJ1-2; the D gene is possibly TRBD1 (5 bases). Germline CDR1 and CDR2: SGDLS and YYNGEE. The CDR3 has 14 amino acids. The V gene lost 0 bases and the J gene lost 4 bases, with 10 bases spanning the gap.

The chain is built from TRBV18 and TRBJ1-1; weak D call: TRBD1 (5 bases). The CDR3 spans 13 residues. Germline V gene lookup returns CDR1 KGHSH and CDR2 LQKENI. V was clipped by 3 bases and J by 4 bases, with 9 bases between them. CDR3 DNA sequence: TGTGCCAGCTCACCGGGGCAGGCCACTGAAGCTTTCTTT. Translated, it gives CASSPGQATEAFF.

The rearrangement links TRBV20-1 to TRBJ2-7; unclear D gene. Looked up from germline, CDR1 is DFQATT and CDR2 is SNEGSKA (reference sequence). This CDR3 spans 11 amino acids. The CDR3 sequence: CSYSHSYEQYF. CDR3 nucleotides: TGCAGCTACAGTCACTCCTACGAGCAGTACTTC.

In its sample, this clone was seen once. The gene calls are TRBV11-2 and TRBJ1-2; D is undetermined. The V and J ends lost 5 bases and 2 bases respectively, with 9 bases between them. Germline V gene sequence: CDR1 SGHAT, CDR2 FQNNGV. The CDR3 sequence is 13 residues long. The CDR3 sequence is CASSLTQNYGYTF. CDR3 nucleotides: TGTGCCAGCAGCCTGACACAGAACTATGGCTACACCTTC.

This clone is a singleton in its sample. The chain combines TRBV3-1 (or the pseudogene TRBV3-2) with TRBJ1-1, with a possible D match to TRBD1 (5 bases). This CDR3 spans 12 amino acids. V was trimmed by 1 base and J by 11 bases, leaving 11 bases between them. Germline assignment: CDR1 LGHDT and CDR2 YNNKEL (reference sequence). The DNA for the CDR3 is TGTGCCAGCAGCCAAGGGGTCCGGGGGGCTTTCTTT. It codes for CASSQGVRGAFF.

The chain couples TRBV19 to TRBJ1-1, with D unclear. CDR1 is LNHDA and CDR2 is SQIVND in the germline V gene (reference sequence). The CDR3 loop spans 13 amino acids. Trimming removed 6 bases from V and 1 base from J, with 9 bases in between. The DNA for the CDR3 is TGTGCCAGTAGAAAAGAACAGAACACTGAAGCTTTCTTT. Encoded protein: CASRKEQNTEAFF.

The chain recombines TRBV10-3 with TRBJ2-2, with TRBD1 identical over 10 bases. CDR3 length: 12 residues. The germline CDR1 and CDR2 sequences are ENHRY and SYGVKD. With V trimmed by 9 bases and J by 9 bases, 4 bases remained unmatched. The CDR3 here is CAIGQGVRELFF. For the CDR3, the DNA is TGTGCCATAGGACAGGGGGTTAGGGAGCTGTTTTTT.

The chain uses TRBV4-3 and TRBJ2-3; tentatively, D is TRBD2 (5 bases). Germline V gene lookup returns CDR1 LGHNA and CDR2 YSLEER. V lost 0 bases and J lost 4, with 8 bases in between. The CDR3 totals 14 residues. This CDR3 is CASSQDSDPDTQYF. For the CDR3, the DNA is TGCGCCAGCAGCCAAGATAGCGACCCAGATACGCAGTATTTT.